The 21 T cell receptor beta chains listed next were all sequenced from one sample in a study of T cells in tuberculosis. Only in-frame clones appear in the TCRdb table, and some are missing; sequencing was by immunoSEQ multiplex PCR. The sample contains 25,000 to 35,000 clones, nearly 97% of which appear only once. Material: PBMCs. The receptors originated from a donor aged 10-29 years with latent tuberculosis or without tuberculosis infection.

The rearrangement links TRBV4-3 to TRBJ1-1; D call uncertain. The germline gives CDR1 LGHNA, CDR2 YSLEER. This CDR3 spans 17 amino acids. Trimming stripped 0 bases from V and 1 base from J, with 15 bases between. The CDR3: CASSQDLRASSNTEAFF. The CDR3 DNA is TGCGCCAGCAGCCAAGATCTGAGGGCCAGTTCGAACACTGAAGCTTTCTTT.

V usage is TRBV6-6 and J usage is TRBJ2-3; 9 nucleotides agree with TRBD1. The CDR3 spans 14 residues. The germline CDR1 and CDR2 sequences are MNHNY and SVGAGI (reference sequence). With 4 bases clipped from V and 4 bases from J, the junction kept 3 bases outside the gene matches. Here the CDR3 reads CASSLGQGADTQYF. CDR3 sequence (DNA): TGTGCCAGCAGTTTGGGACAGGGCGCAGATACGCAGTATTTT.

CDR3 in amino acids: CASRFGQNQPQHF. CDR3 bases: TGTGCCAGCAGATTTGGACAGAACCAGCCCCAGCATTTT. V and J are TRBV5-8 and TRBJ1-5; a possible D gene is TRBD1 (6 bases). With 5 bases removed from V and 7 bases from J, the gap between germline ends came to 13 bases. From germline, CDR1 is SGHTS and CDR2 YDEGEE. This CDR3 has 13 residues.

The V gene is TRBV25-1, the J gene TRBJ1-5, with D tentatively TRBD1 (6 bases). The CDR3 is made up of 15 amino acids. The germline CDR1 and CDR2 sequences are MGHDK and SYGVNS. V was pared by 3 bases and J by 4 bases, with 13 bases between. The CDR3 DNA follows: TGTGCCAGCAGTGAGGGGGGGGCGCTAAATCAGCCCCAGCATTTT. This codes for CASSEGGALNQPQHF. Combining the CDR3 with reference TRBV25-1 and TRBJ1-5 gives the whole variable domain EADIYQTPRYLVIGTGKKITLECSQTMGHDKMYWYQQDPGMELHLIHYSYGVNSTEKGDLSSESTVSRIRTEHFPLTLESARPSHTSQYLCASSEGGALNQPQHFGDGTRLSIL.

The chain carries TRBV6-1 and TRBJ2-3; D is uncertain. The CDR3 covers 13 residues. Germline V gene lookup returns CDR1 MNHNS and CDR2 SASEGT. The V end was cut by 8 bases, the J end by 6 bases, with 15 bases between. In nucleotides, the CDR3 is TGTGCCAGCTCTCGAAGGTCCGGGGATACGCAGTATTTT. Translating gives CASSRRSGDTQYF.

The V and J genes are TRBV14 and TRBJ2-3; D uncertain. The V gene lost 0 bases and the J gene lost 2 bases, with 15 bases spanning the gap. Per germline, CDR1 SGHDN and CDR2 FVKESK. The CDR3 totals 17 residues. In DNA form, the CDR3 reads TGTGCCAGCAGCCAAGACAACCCGGTAAAGTTCACAGATACGCAGTATTTT. Its translation: CASSQDNPVKFTDTQYF.

This clone occurred once. V is TRBV19 and J is TRBJ2-1; D remains ambiguous. The CDR3 is 15 amino acids. CDR1 LNHDA and CDR2 SQIVND come from the germline V gene (reference sequence). Deletions cut 0 bases from V and 5 bases from J, with 11 bases between. CDR3 in amino acids: CASSIESLDNNEQFF. CDR3 coding DNA: TGTGCCAGTAGTATAGAATCACTCGACAACAATGAGCAGTTCTTC.

The chain couples TRBV19 to TRBJ2-7; the D gene is possibly TRBD2 (6 bases). CDR3 length: 15 residues. Per the germline V gene, CDR1 is LNHDA and CDR2 is SQIVND (reference sequence). Trimming stripped 4 bases from V and 2 bases from J, with 15 bases between. The chain's CDR3 is CASSNRDWSPYEQYF. The DNA of the CDR3 is TGTGCCAGTAGTAACCGGGACTGGAGCCCCTACGAGCAGTACTTC. Full variable domain (rest looked up from reference TRBV19 and TRBJ2-7): DGGITQSPKYLFRKEGQNVTLSCEQNLNHDAMYWYRQDPGQGLRLIYYSQIVNDFQKGDIAEGYSVSREKKESFPLTVTSAQKNPTAFYLCASSNRDWSPYEQYFGPGTRLTVT.

The CDR3 region has the DNA TGTGCCAGCAGCCAGCTGGGCGCTAACTATGGCTACACCTTC. This gives the protein CASSQLGANYGYTF. The rearrangement uses TRBV7-9 and TRBJ1-2; D remains ambiguous. CDR1 is SEHNR and CDR2 is FQNEAQ in the germline V gene (reference sequence). V lost 5 bases, J lost 0 bases, and 10 bases lay in between. The CDR3 consists of 14 residues.

This CDR3 reads CASSTRFIRDSSYEQYF. In nucleotides, the CDR3 is TGTGCCAGCAGCACCAGATTTATCCGGGACAGCTCCTACGAGCAGTACTTC. This chain links TRBV7-8 with TRBJ2-7, with 7 positions matching TRBD1. The CDR3 covers 17 residues. Germline CDR1 SGHVS, CDR2 FQNEAQ. The J segment lost 0 bases and the V segment lost 5 bases, leaving 13 bases of the junction unmatched.

The V gene is TRBV19, the J gene TRBJ2-1, with TRBD2 matching 8 bases. Germline V gene data show CDR1 as LNHDA and CDR2 as SQIVND (reference sequence). The CDR3 spans 15 residues. The V segment lost 5 bases and the J segment 0 bases; nucleotides outside the gene matches: 3. This chain's CDR3 is CASSVTSASYNEQFF. CDR3 DNA sequence: TGTGCCAGTAGTGTGACTAGCGCCTCCTACAATGAGCAGTTCTTC.

This chain joins TRBV9 and TRBJ1-5, with D tentatively TRBD1 (5 bases). Germline V lookup: CDR1 SGDLS, CDR2 YYNGEE. With 5 bases removed from V and 2 bases from J, the gap between germline ends came to 11 bases. The CDR3 is made up of 14 amino acids. CDR3 in DNA: TGTGCCAGCAGTACGGGGGACGGCAATCAGCCCCAGCATTTT. It codes for CASSTGDGNQPQHF.

V usage is TRBV7-3 and J usage is TRBJ1-1; 7 positions agree with TRBD1. The V gene end was trimmed by 5 bases and the J gene end by 1 base; junction bases not matched to a gene: 7. The CDR3 totals 15 residues. Germline V gene data show CDR1 as SGHTA and CDR2 as FQGTGA. In nucleotides, the CDR3 is TGTGCCAGCAGCACGACAGGGTGGACGAACACTGAAGCTTTCTTT. It encodes CASSTTGWTNTEAFF. Full variable domain (missing parts from reference TRBV7-3 and TRBJ1-1): GAGVSQTPSNKVTEKGKYVELRCDPISGHTALYWYRQSLGQGPEFLIYFQGTGAADDSGLPNDRFFAVRPEGSVSTLKIQRTERGDSAVYLCASSTTGWTNTEAFFGQGTRLTVV.

This clone occurred once. This chain connects TRBV29-1 to TRBJ1-2, with a tentative D call TRBD1 (6 bases). The germline V and J ends were trimmed by 6 bases and 2 bases, with 19 bases remaining between them. CDR1 is SQVTM, CDR2 ANQGSEA, per germline. The CDR3 runs to 15 residues. The CDR3 loop is CSVRVRGLWNYGYTF. The DNA for the CDR3 is TGCAGCGTAAGGGTCAGGGGACTATGGAACTATGGCTACACCTTC.

This clone was picked up one time. V usage is TRBV2 and J usage is TRBJ1-3; a possible D gene is TRBD1 (6 bases). Looked up from germline, CDR1 is SNHLY and CDR2 is FYNNEI. This CDR3 is built from 15 residues. Trimming stripped 7 bases from V and 5 bases from J, with 18 bases between. The CDR3 nucleotides are TGTGCCAGCAACACGGGGGGCAGGGAAAGAAACACCATATATTTT. Amino acid sequence: CASNTGGRERNTIYF.

The chain links TRBV19 to TRBJ1-1, with D possibly being TRBD1 (5 bases). In germline, CDR1 is LNHDA, CDR2 SQIVND (reference sequence). The CDR3 contains 14 residues. Trimming removed 3 bases at V and 4 bases at J, with 12 bases between. The CDR3 sequence is CASSISQGGTEAFF. Written as DNA, the CDR3 is TGTGCCAGTAGTATTTCCCAGGGTGGCACTGAAGCTTTCTTT.

Only one count was recorded for this clone. This sequence joins TRBV4-1 and TRBJ1-2; 10 bases align to TRBD1. Germline V gene data show CDR1 as MGHRA and CDR2 as YSYEKL. The V and J ends lost 4 bases and 7 bases, in that order; junction bases with no gene match: 3. This CDR3 spans 13 amino acids. This chain's CDR3 is CASSPGQGFGYTF. For the CDR3, the DNA is TGCGCCAGCAGCCCGGGACAGGGGTTTGGCTACACCTTC.

The gene calls are TRBV4-3 and TRBJ1-1; D remains ambiguous. Germline-derived CDR1 and CDR2 are LGHNA and YSLEER. CDR3 length equals 16 residues. Deletions cut 0 bases from V and 2 bases from J, with 13 bases between. CDR3 coding DNA: TGCGCCAGCAGCCAAGAGTTTATAGAGGCAAACACTGAAGCTTTCTTT. Translating it yields CASSQEFIEANTEAFF.

V is TRBV2 and J is TRBJ2-7; 7 bases fit TRBD1. The CDR3 covers 12 residues. Germline lookup yields CDR1 SNHLY and CDR2 FYNNEI. The V gene end was trimmed by 7 bases and the J gene end by 6 bases; junction bases not matched to a gene: 6. In nucleotides, the CDR3 is TGTGCCAGCAACAGGGGATCGGTCGAGCAGTACTTC. This codes for CASNRGSVEQYF. Using reference TRBV2 and TRBJ2-7 for the parts outside the CDR3, the full variable domain is EPEVTQTPSHQVTQMGQEVILRCVPISNHLYFYWYRQILGQKVEFLVSFYNNEISEKSEIFDDQFSVERPDGSNFTLKIRSTKLEDSAMYFCASNRGSVEQYFGPGTRLTVT.

The chain joins TRBV4-1 to TRBJ2-7; D might be TRBD2 (5 bases). This CDR3 has 16 residues. Trimming stripped 3 bases from V and 2 bases from J, with 17 bases between. Per the germline V gene, CDR1 is MGHRA and CDR2 is YSYEKL. For the CDR3, the DNA is TGCGCCAGCAGCCAGAGCGGCGGACCCCGTCCCTACGAGCAGTACTTC. It translates to CASSQSGGPRPYEQYF.

The chain is built from TRBV7-9 and TRBJ1-2, with D possibly TRBD1 on 5 matching bases. Trimming cost V 5 bases and J 8 bases, with 9 bases left between them. Germline loops: CDR1 SEHNR, CDR2 FQNEAQ (reference sequence). This CDR3 region has 11 residues. The CDR3 DNA sequence: TGTGCCAGCAGCCATGGGGCCGGCTACACCTTC. Its protein product is CASSHGAGYTF.